A selection of T cell receptor beta chains follows, all from one sample in a study of tumor-infiltrating lymphocytes in primary liver carcinoma. TCRdb re-derived calls from the multiplex PCR reads in MiXCR, one entry per CDR3 protein. The data hold fewer than 400,000 distinct CDR3 sequences, with almost 60% observed a single time. Sequencing was carried out using peripheral blood. These receptors were obtained from a woman aged 25 to 39 with primary liver carcinoma and hepatitis B virus infection. Each CDR3 is given with its conserved first and last residue. The D gene is left open where the match is weak. A clone size is listed for some rows: how often the clone was seen (once, few, many), or a class if it is expanded.

J,D,V,size,CDR3,DNA
TRBJ1-1,TRBD1,TRBV10-3,NA,CAIMGQGSTGAFF,TGTGCCATCATGGGACAGGGATCCACTGGAGCTTTCTTT
TRBJ1-5,NA,TRBV10-3,NA,CAISESLVTPSNQPQHF,TGTGCCATCAGTGAGTCACTAGTCACACCAAGCAATCAGCCCCAGCATTTT
TRBJ1-5,NA,TRBV7-9,NA,CASSRAGGGTSGPQHF,TGTGCCAGCAGCAGGGCCGGGGGTGGGACTTCGGGGCCCCAGCATTTT
TRBJ1-2,NA,TRBV5-6,NA,CASSFRANFNYGYTF,TGTGCCAGCAGCTTCAGGGCCAACTTTAACTATGGCTACACCTTC
TRBJ1-4,TRBD1,TRBV7-9,NA,CASSGGTGGVEKLFF,TGTGCCAGCAGCGGAGGGACAGGGGGCGTTGAAAAACTGTTTTTT
TRBJ2-1,NA,TRBV29-1,NA,CSVDVARLYNEQFF,TGCAGCGTTGATGTCGCGCGCCTCTACAATGAGCAGTTCTTC
TRBJ2-7,NA,TRBV5-5,few,CASSFYGQSASYEQYF,TGTGCCAGCAGCTTTTATGGGCAATCGGCGTCCTACGAGCAGTACTTC
TRBJ2-4,NA,TRBV28,NA,CASSLGPGTRLKNIQYF,TGTGCCAGCAGTTTGGGGCCCGGGACACGTCTCAAAAACATTCAGTACTTC
TRBJ2-3,NA,TRBV7-8,NA,CASSVEGASHTDTQYF,TGTGCCAGCAGTGTGGAGGGGGCGTCTCACACAGATACGCAGTATTTT
TRBJ2-7,TRBD2,TRBV29-1,many,CSVALTSAPYEQYF,TGCAGCGTCGCCCTTACTAGCGCCCCCTACGAGCAGTACTTC
TRBJ2-7,NA,TRBV28,NA,CASSLVDSSYEQYF,TGTGCCAGCAGTTTGGTGGACAGCTCCTACGAGCAGTACTTC
TRBJ2-3,TRBD1,TRBV29-1,NA,CIVIGTAQIATQYF,TGCATCGTAATTGGGACAGCCCAGATCGCTACGCAGTATTTT
TRBJ1-2,NA,TRBV11-2,NA,CVSSPEQGDGYTF,TGTGTCAGCAGCCCGGAACAGGGAGACGGCTACACCTTC
TRBJ1-1,NA,TRBV28,NA,CASSSEGMNTEAFF,TGTGCCAGCAGTTCGGAGGGGATGAACACTGAAGCTTTCTTT
TRBJ2-3,TRBD2,TRBV6-5,NA,CASNPASGFTDTQYF,TGTGCCAGCAATCCAGCTAGCGGGTTCACAGATACCCAGTATTTT
TRBJ1-6,TRBD1,TRBV6-5,NA,CASSTSDRVRSPLHF,TGTGCCAGCAGTACATCGGACAGGGTGAGATCACCCCTCCACTTT
TRBJ2-3,NA,TRBV11-2,once,CASSLRTGKDRQYF,TGTGCCAGCAGCTTAAGAACAGGGAAAGATAGGCAGTATTTT
TRBJ2-3,NA,TRBV4-3,NA,CASSQDLDLAARTSTDTQYF,TGCGCCAGTAGCCAAGATCTTGATCTGGCGGCACGAACGTCCACAGATACGCAGTATTTT
TRBJ2-1,NA,TRBV6-6,few,CASSLRDPPYNEQFF,TGTGCCAGCAGTTTGAGGGACCCTCCCTACAATGAGCAGTTCTTC
TRBJ2-5,TRBD2,TRBV11-1,NA,CASSPDASGSPETQYF,TGTGCCAGTAGCCCAGATGCTAGCGGGAGTCCAGAGACCCAGTACTTC
TRBJ2-5,NA,TRBV12-3/TRBV12-4,many,CASSLNPRAFETQYF,TGTGCCAGCAGTTTAAACCCCAGGGCGTTTGAGACCCAGTACTTC
TRBJ2-7,TRBD1,TRBV6-2/TRBV6-3,NA,CASSPRQGKAYEQYF,TGTGCCAGCAGCCCTAGACAGGGGAAGGCCTACGAGCAGTACTTC
TRBJ1-1,NA,TRBV12-5,once,CASGLVPDFLEAFF,TGTGCAAGTGGTTTGGTACCGGATTTCCTTGAAGCTTTCTTT
TRBJ2-3,NA,TRBV6-1,few,CASTGYFLTDTQYF,TGTGCCAGCACGGGGTACTTTCTCACAGATACGCAGTATTTT
TRBJ2-2,NA,TRBV12-3/TRBV12-4,NA,CASQKGLSNTRELFF,TGTGCCAGCCAGAAGGGCCTTTCGAACACCCGGGAGCTATTTTTT
TRBJ2-3,NA,TRBV6-2/TRBV6-3,NA,CASSFGATTDTQYF,TGCGCCAGCAGTTTTGGGGCCACCACAGATACGCAGTATTTT
TRBJ2-6,NA,TRBV6-1,NA,CASSETKGAGANVLTF,TGTGCCAGCAGTGAGACGAAAGGGGCTGGGGCCAACGTCCTGACTTTC
TRBJ2-1,TRBD2,TRBV29-1,many,CSVGLAGVYNEQFF,TGCAGCGTTGGACTAGCGGGGGTTTACAATGAGCAGTTCTTC
TRBJ2-7,NA,TRBV4-1,few,CASSQDPNRAYEQYF,TGCGCCAGCAGCCAAGATCCCAACAGGGCCTACGAGCAGTACTTC
TRBJ2-7,TRBD1,TRBV6-5,NA,CASGSRDRPYEQYF,TGTGCCAGCGGAAGCCGGGACAGGCCCTACGAGCAGTACTTC